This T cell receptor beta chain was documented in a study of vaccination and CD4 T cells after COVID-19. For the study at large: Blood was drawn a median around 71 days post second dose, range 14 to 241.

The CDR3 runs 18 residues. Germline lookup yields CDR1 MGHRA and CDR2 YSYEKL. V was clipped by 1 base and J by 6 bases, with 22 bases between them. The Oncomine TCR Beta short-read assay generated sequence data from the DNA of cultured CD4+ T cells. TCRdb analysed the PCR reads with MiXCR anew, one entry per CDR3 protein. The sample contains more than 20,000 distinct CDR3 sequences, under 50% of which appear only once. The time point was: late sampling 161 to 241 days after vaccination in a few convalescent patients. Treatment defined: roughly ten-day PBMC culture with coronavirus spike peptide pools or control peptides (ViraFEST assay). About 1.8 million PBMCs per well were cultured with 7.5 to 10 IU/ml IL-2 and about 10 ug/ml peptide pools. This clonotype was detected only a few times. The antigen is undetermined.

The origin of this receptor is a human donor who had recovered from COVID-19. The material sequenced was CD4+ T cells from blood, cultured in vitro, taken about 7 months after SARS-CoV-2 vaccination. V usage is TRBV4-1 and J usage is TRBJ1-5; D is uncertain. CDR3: CASSQVDMGMSAGQPQHF. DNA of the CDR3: TGCGCCAGCAGCCAAGTCGACATGGGCATGAGCGCGGGTCAGCCCCAGCATTTT.